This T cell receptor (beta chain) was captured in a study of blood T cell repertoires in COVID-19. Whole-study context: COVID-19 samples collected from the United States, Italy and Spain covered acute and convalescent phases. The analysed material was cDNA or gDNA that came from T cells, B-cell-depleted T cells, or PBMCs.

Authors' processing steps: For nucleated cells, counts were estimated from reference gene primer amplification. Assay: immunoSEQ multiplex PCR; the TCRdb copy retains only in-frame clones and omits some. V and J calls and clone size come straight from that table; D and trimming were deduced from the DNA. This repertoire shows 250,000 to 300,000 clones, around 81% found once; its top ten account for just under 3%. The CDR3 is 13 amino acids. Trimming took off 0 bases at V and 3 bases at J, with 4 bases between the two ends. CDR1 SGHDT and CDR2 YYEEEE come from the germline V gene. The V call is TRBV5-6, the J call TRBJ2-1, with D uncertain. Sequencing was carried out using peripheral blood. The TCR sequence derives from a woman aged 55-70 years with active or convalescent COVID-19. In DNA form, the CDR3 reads TGTGCCAGCAGCTTGGTAAACTACAATGAGCAGTTCTTC. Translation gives CASSLVNYNEQFF.